The rows below give T cell receptor beta chains drawn from one sample of a study of blood T cell repertoires in COVID-19. Method: immunoSEQ multiplex PCR; TCRdb's copy keeps in-frame clones and lacks some. The sample lists about 190,000 clones, 84% occurring once. Sequencing input: PBMCs or T cells enriched from blood (not recorded which). The source is a young woman who had recovered from COVID-19. CDR3s include the opening cysteine and the closing phenylalanine or tryptophan. The D gene is left open where the match is weak. Expanded clones get a size class; other rows say once, few or many, or leave the size out.

j_call	d_call	v_call	clone_size	cdr3_nt	cdr3_aa
TRBJ1-3	.	TRBV15	once	TGTGCCACCAGCAGAGGTGGGGACTTCGAAAACACCATATATTTT	CATSRGGDFENTIYF
TRBJ2-7	.	TRBV7-8	.	TGTGCCAGCAGCTTATACGCTAGCTCAAATCCCTACGAGCAGTACTTC	CASSLYASSNPYEQYF
TRBJ2-7	TRBD2	TRBV5-4	.	TGTGCCAGCAGCTTTTCCGGGACTAGGTCCTCCGAGCAGTACTTC	CASSFSGTRSSEQYF
TRBJ1-6	.	TRBV7-9	.	TGTGCCAGCAGCCGAGGTGAAGCACCCCTCCACTTT	CASSRGEAPLHF
TRBJ1-5	.	TRBV30	.	TGTGCCTGGAGTGTACCCGAGGGCCGGGGCAATCAGCCCCAGCATTTT	CAWSVPEGRGNQPQHF
TRBJ2-1	TRBD1	TRBV24-1	once	TGTGCCACCAGGCCCGGGACAGGGGGCTACAATGAGCAGTTCTTC	CATRPGTGGYNEQFF
TRBJ1-1	.	TRBV14	.	TGTGCCAGCAGCCGGGCCAGGGCGGAGAACACTGAAGCTTTCTTT	CASSRARAENTEAFF
TRBJ2-5	TRBD1	TRBV7-7	.	TGTGCTAGCAGCTCCCTACAGGGGGGCAGGGGGCAAGAGACCCAGTACTTC	CASSSLQGGRGQETQYF
TRBJ1-3	.	TRBV6-5	.	TGTGCCAGCACCGGGAGAGGCGGAAACACCATATATTTT	CASTGRGGNTIYF
TRBJ2-7	.	TRBV5-4	.	TGTGCCAGCCGCTCAGCCTACGAGCAGTACTTC	CASRSAYEQYF
TRBJ2-1	.	TRBV6-5	.	TGTGCCAGTAAGAGGGAGTATGAGCAGTTCTTC	CASKREYEQFF
TRBJ1-4	.	TRBV9	.	TGTGCCAGCACCGACGGAGGTGGTCGGGGTGAAAAACTGTTTTTT	CASTDGGGRGEKLFF
TRBJ2-2	.	TRBV5-4	.	TGTGCCAGCAGCTTGGCCGGGAACACCGGGGAGCTGTTTTTT	CASSLAGNTGELFF
TRBJ1-2	.	TRBV15	.	TGTGCCACCAGCAGAGAGCGGGGGGCGGGCGGCTACACCTTC	CATSRERGAGGYTF
TRBJ2-1	TRBD2	TRBV6-2/TRBV6-3	.	TGTGCCAGCAGCCCTCTTACTAGCGGAGGTTACAATGAGCAGTTCTTC	CASSPLTSGGYNEQFF
TRBJ2-1	TRBD2	TRBV11-3	.	TGTGCCAGCAGCTTAGAGCATAGCGGGAGGGATTACAATGAGCAGTTCTTC	CASSLEHSGRDYNEQFF
TRBJ1-4	.	TRBV6-4	.	TGTGCCAGCGACTCGGGGGGTTGGGCTAATGAAAAACTGTTTTTT	CASDSGGWANEKLFF
TRBJ2-1	.	TRBV7-2	.	TGTGCCAGCAGCTTAGTACAGGGACGGAGAAATGAGCAGTTCTTC	CASSLVQGRRNEQFF
TRBJ1-6	.	TRBV27	.	TGTGCCAGCAGACCGACAGGCCTGAGGGGAACCCTCCACTTT	CASRPTGLRGTLHF
TRBJ1-3	.	TRBV10-3	.	TGTGCCATCAGGAACTACGACAGTTCCTCTGGAAACACCATATATTTT	CAIRNYDSSSGNTIYF
TRBJ2-5	.	TRBV5-1	.	TGCGCCAGCAGCTTGGGGACTCTCCAAGAGACCCAGTACTTC	CASSLGTLQETQYF
TRBJ2-1	.	TRBV12-3/TRBV12-4	.	TGTGCCAGCAGCCTTATTGTTGAGCAGTTCTTC	CASSLIVEQFF
TRBJ1-6	.	TRBV19	few	TGTGCCTCACAGACCTCCTATAATTCACCCCTCCACTTT	CASQTSYNSPLHF
TRBJ2-6	.	TRBV2	.	TGTGCCAGCAGTGGGTGGCGGCGCAGGGACTCCCGCTCTGGGGCCAACGTCCTGACTTTC	CASSGWRRRDSRSGANVLTF
TRBJ1-3	.	TRBV7-2	.	TGTGCCAGCAGCAGAAACAGGGCTGGCTCTGGAAACACCATATATTTT	CASSRNRAGSGNTIYF
TRBJ2-1	.	TRBV7-8	.	TGTGCCAGCAGCTTAGGACGAGTTGCGGGGACTGCTGGGGAGGAGCAGTTCTTC	CASSLGRVAGTAGEEQFF
TRBJ2-5	TRBD2	TRBV11-2	.	TGTGCCAGCAGCTTAGCGGCGAGCGGGGCCCCGACCCAGTACTTC	CASSLAASGAPTQYF
TRBJ1-1	.	TRBV7-8	.	TGTGCCAGCAGCTTAGCCGCGGGGGCTGGGACTGAAGCTTTCTTT	CASSLAAGAGTEAFF
TRBJ1-5	.	TRBV10-3	.	TGTGCCATCAGTGATGGGGTCGGGGGTCAGCCCCAGCATTTT	CAISDGVGGQPQHF
TRBJ2-5	TRBD2	TRBV3-1/TRBV3-2	.	TGTGCCAGCAGCCAAGATTGGCGGGCCCCCGGGGGGGACACAAGGGAGACCCAGTACTTC	CASSQDWRAPGGDTRETQYF
TRBJ2-7	TRBD1	TRBV28	.	TGTGCCAGCAGTTTAAGTATAGGGGGCGGATACGAGCAGTACTTC	CASSLSIGGGYEQYF
TRBJ1-2	.	TRBV7-9	few	TGTGCCAGCAGTCCCTCAGACAGAAGCTATGGCTACACCTTC	CASSPSDRSYGYTF
TRBJ1-1	.	TRBV4-1	.	TGCGCCAGCAGCCAAGATCCTGGCAGCCCAGAGAGGATCACTGAAGCTTTCTTT	CASSQDPGSPERITEAFF
TRBJ1-6	.	TRBV3-1/TRBV3-2	few	TGTGCCAGCAGCCACCAGGGTGGAAATTCACCCCTCCACTTT	CASSHQGGNSPLHF
TRBJ1-6	.	TRBV5-1	once	TGCGCCAGCAGCGGGGGGGAAGGGAATTCACCCCTCCACTTT	CASSGGEGNSPLHF
TRBJ1-5	TRBD1	TRBV6-5	.	TGTGCCAGCAAAAACAGGGGGGTAGGCAATCAGCCCCAGCATTTT	CASKNRGVGNQPQHF
TRBJ1-5	.	TRBV18	few	TGTGCCAGCTCAGAAGAGACAGGCCCCCATCAGCCCCAGCATTTT	CASSEETGPHQPQHF
TRBJ2-3	TRBD2	TRBV5-5	.	TGTGCCAGCAGCCTCACCAGGACTAGCGGGGGGGTTGCAGATACGCAGTATTTT	CASSLTRTSGGVADTQYF
TRBJ1-1	TRBD1	TRBV11-3	once	TGTGCCAGCAGCCGGACAGGGGGAGGGACTGAAGCTTTCTTT	CASSRTGGGTEAFF